This T cell receptor beta chain stems from a study of T cells in narcolepsy. Turning to the study itself: Enrolled donors included narcolepsy type 1 or type 2 patients and healthy controls.

Sequenced by immunoSEQ multiplex PCR; TCRdb stores in-frame clones only, minus some. The sample holds approximately 35,000 clones, approximately 80% seen once. Broader study findings: Blood of same and different patients, but not healthy controls, reportedly held recurring autoreactive clonotypes. Autoreactive HCRT-specific and TRIB2-specific clonotypes were marked in same-patient CSF-versus-blood CD4+ comparisons.

This clone was seen just once. Its antigen is not identified. The V and J ends lost 0 bases and 6 bases respectively, with 15 bases between them. CDR3 length equals 16 residues. CDR1 is SGHRS and CDR2 is YFSETQ in the germline V gene. This chain joins TRBV5-1 and TRBJ2-2, with D uncertain. What was sequenced was memory (CD45RA-) CD4+ T cells from blood. The receptor was isolated from a human donor in good health. The CDR3 loop is CASSLGGKKGSGELFF. For the CDR3, the DNA is TGCGCCAGCAGCTTGGGTGGCAAAAAGGGTTCCGGGGAGCTGTTTTTT.